These 5 T cell receptor beta chains came from one sample sequenced in a study of blood T cell repertoires in COVID-19. The protocol was immunoSEQ multiplex PCR, while the TCRdb copy is restricted to in-frame clones and leaves out a portion. Here the sample spans roughly 270,000 clones, about 82% being singletons. The specimen was peripheral blood. All receptors derive from a middle-aged man with active or convalescent COVID-19.

The rearrangement joins TRBV10-3 to TRBJ2-7; 10 positions match TRBD2. Trimming removed 4 bases from V and 2 bases from J; junction bases left unmatched: 5. Germline CDR1 ENHRY, CDR2 SYGVKD. This CDR3 region has 15 residues. CDR3 region: CAISGTSGTPYEQYF. Written as DNA, the CDR3 is TGTGCCATCAGTGGGACTAGCGGCACCCCCTACGAGCAGTACTTC.

V usage is TRBV5-1 and J usage is TRBJ2-7, with a possible D match to TRBD1 (5 bases). There are 13 residues in the CDR3. The germline V and J ends were trimmed by 4 bases and 2 bases, with 10 bases remaining between them. Per germline, CDR1 SGHRS and CDR2 YFSETQ. The CDR3: CASSVQGPYEQYF. CDR3 in DNA: TGCGCCAGCAGCGTTCAGGGCCCCTACGAGCAGTACTTC. The complete variable domain, with remaining parts taken from reference TRBV5-1 and TRBJ2-7, reads KAGVTQTPRYLIKTRGQQVTLSCSPISGHRSVSWYQQTPGQGLQFLFEYFSETQRNKGNFPGRFSGRQFSNSRSEMNVSTLELGDSALYLCASSVQGPYEQYFGPGTRLTVT.

The chain recombines TRBV19 with TRBJ2-3; D possibly corresponds to TRBD2 (6 bases). The CDR3 consists of 16 residues. V was trimmed by 3 bases and J by 4 bases, leaving 17 bases between them. Germline lookup yields CDR1 LNHDA and CDR2 SQIVND (reference sequence). CDR3 nucleotide sequence: TGTGCCAGTAGTATCAGCTGGGATGGGGAGGCAGATACGCAGTATTTT. Its translation is CASSISWDGEADTQYF.

As to this clone: The sample has other DNA sequences that encode this CDR3 too. This chain uses TRBV28 with TRBJ1-6; 9 positions agree with TRBD1. With V trimmed by 4 bases and J by 7 bases, 2 bases remained unmatched. The CDR3 covers 14 residues. Looked up from germline, CDR1 is MDHEN and CDR2 is SYDVKM. CDR3 residues: CASSSGTGNSPLHF. The CDR3 DNA is TGTGCCAGCAGTTCCGGGACAGGGAATTCACCCCTCCACTTT.

The chain combines TRBV19 with TRBJ1-1; TRBD1 matches 7 bases. J lost 0 bases, V lost 6 bases, and 4 bases had no gene match. Germline loops: CDR1 LNHDA, CDR2 SQIVND (reference sequence). The CDR3 extends over 14 amino acids. CDR3 protein: CASRIQGLNTEAFF. DNA for the CDR3: TGTGCCAGTAGGATACAGGGGTTGAACACTGAAGCTTTCTTT. Full variable domain (outside the CDR3, taken from reference TRBV19 and TRBJ1-1): DGGITQSPKYLFRKEGQNVTLSCEQNLNHDAMYWYRQDPGQGLRLIYYSQIVNDFQKGDIAEGYSVSREKKESFPLTVTSAQKNPTAFYLCASRIQGLNTEAFFGQGTRLTVV.